This T cell receptor (beta chain) was documented in a study of CD8+CD57+ T cells in acquired aplastic anemia. As for the study in general: The study obtained an average of around 2.9 ug of DNA from sorted CD4+ and CD8+ cells. Study-wide points: No significant patient-versus-control difference appeared in CD8+ Simpson's diversity. Patients and controls shared twenty-nine CD8+ CDR3 sequences.

Remarks on this clonotype: Its antigen is undetermined. One junction end disagrees with the germline gene, perhaps due to a read error.

Researchers used genomic DNA as the template to profile TCR beta VDJ and CDR3. Via MiXCR, TCRdb re-called the reads, giving one row per CDR3 protein. The sample shows just over 400,000 distinct CDR3 sequences, 65% to 80% of them seen only once. CDR3 length: 14 amino acids. From germline, CDR1 is SGHTA and CDR2 FQGNSA. Sequencing was carried out using sorted CD4+, CD8+, or CD8+CD57+ T cells (not recorded which) from PBMCs. The origin of this receptor is a human donor in good health, serving as a control. J is TRBJ2-7 and V is TRBV7-2; D is possibly TRBD1 or TRBD2 (5 bases each). In nucleotides, the CDR3 is TGTGCCAGCAGCTCCCAGGGAGCTACCCAGCCCCAGCACTTC. Its protein product is CASSSQGATQPQHF.